The sequence of this TCR beta chain was determined in a study of shared clonotypes between healthy human individuals. Terminally differentiated effector memory CD45RA+ cells were excluded by CCR7 positive selection of CD45RO-negative cells. Details on this clone: The target antigen is unknown. At the DNA level, this CDR3 is encoded by other sequences in the same sample as well.

Profiling relied on immunoSEQ multiplex PCR, and the TCRdb table lists in-frame clones only, not all of them. The sample records around 2,000,000 clones, approximately 94% being singletons. From germline, CDR1 is SGHTA and CDR2 FQGNSA. V dropped 1 base and J dropped 7 bases, with 4 bases sitting between them. The CDR3 has 12 residues. General study findings and limits: Naive subsets tended to show greater estimated richness than memory subsets.

Sequences were obtained from naive CD8+ T cells from PBMCs. The sequence was obtained from a man younger than 35 in good health. Some clones in this sample may be carry-over from other donors' samples. The rearrangement uses TRBV7-2 and TRBJ2-2; D is undetermined. CDR3 sequence: CASSLVGGELFF. The DNA for the CDR3 is TGTGCCAGCAGCTTAGTGGGCGGGGAGCTGTTTTTT.